This T cell receptor (beta chain) came from a study of neoadjuvant nivolumab and ipilimumab in lung cancer. Sequencing was performed with immunoSEQ multiplex PCR; in TCRdb, only in-frame clones are kept and a portion is missing. The data show several thousand clones, with around 73% seen just once and about 13% held by the top ten. Trimming stripped 4 bases from V and 4 bases from J, with 8 bases between. CDR3 size: 14 residues. The germline CDR1 and CDR2 sequences are MNHNS and SASEGT. The chain couples TRBV6-1 to TRBJ1-6, with a possible D match to TRBD1 (5 bases). The clonotype was recovered from an adult with non-small cell lung cancer. Source: adjacent normal lung tissue, taken after neoadjuvant nivolumab, alone or with ipilimumab, at or shortly before surgery. The DNA of the CDR3 is TGTGCCAGCAGTGCGGGACCGTATAATTCACCCCTCCACTTT. This encodes CASSAGPYNSPLHF.